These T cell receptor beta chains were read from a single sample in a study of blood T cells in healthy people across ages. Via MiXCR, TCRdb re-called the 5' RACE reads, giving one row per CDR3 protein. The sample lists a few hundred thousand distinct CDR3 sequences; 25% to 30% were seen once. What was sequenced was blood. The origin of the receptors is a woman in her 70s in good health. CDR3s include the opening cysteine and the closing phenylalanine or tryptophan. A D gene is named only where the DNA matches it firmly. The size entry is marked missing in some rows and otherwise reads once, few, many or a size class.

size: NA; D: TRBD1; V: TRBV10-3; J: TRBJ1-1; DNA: TGTGCCATTGGTAGGACAGGGGCCACTGAAGCTTTCTTT; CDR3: CAIGRTGATEAFF
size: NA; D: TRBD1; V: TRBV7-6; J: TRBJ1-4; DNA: TGTGCCAGCAGCTTAGCGGGACAGCCGTTGGAAAAACTGTTTTTT; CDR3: CASSLAGQPLEKLFF
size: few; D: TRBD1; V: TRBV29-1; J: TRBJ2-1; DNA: TGCAGCGTTGGGTTTGGCAGGGGGTCATGGAATGAGCAGTTCTTC; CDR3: CSVGFGRGSWNEQFF
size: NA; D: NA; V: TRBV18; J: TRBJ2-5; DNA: TGTGCCAGCTCACCAGGGCGCCAAGAGACCCAGTACTTC; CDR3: CASSPGRQETQYF
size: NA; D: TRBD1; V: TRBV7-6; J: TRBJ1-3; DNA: TGTGCCAGCAGCACACAGGGGACCATATATTTT; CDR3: CASSTQGTIYF
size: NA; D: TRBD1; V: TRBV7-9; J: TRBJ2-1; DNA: TGTGCCAGCAGCTTCGCCGGGACAGGGAGTAATGAGCAGTTCTTC; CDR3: CASSFAGTGSNEQFF
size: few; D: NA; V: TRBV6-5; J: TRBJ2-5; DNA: TGTGCCAGCAGTTACTCTATTCGAGAGACCCAGTACTTC; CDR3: CASSYSIRETQYF
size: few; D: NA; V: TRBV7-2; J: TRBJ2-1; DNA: TGTGCCAGCAGCTTAGTGACGGGAACCTACAATGAGCAGTTCTTC; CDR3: CASSLVTGTYNEQFF
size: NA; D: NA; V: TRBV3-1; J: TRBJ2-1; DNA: TGTGCCAGCAGCCAAGGGCGGGAATGGGGCAATGAGCAGTTCTTC; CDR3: CASSQGREWGNEQFF
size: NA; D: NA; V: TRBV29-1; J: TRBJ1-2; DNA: TGCAGCGTTGGGGGACGGAGGGGCTACACCTTC; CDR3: CSVGGRRGYTF
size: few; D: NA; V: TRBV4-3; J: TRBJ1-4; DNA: TGCGCCAGCAGCCAAGAGGCGGGTTACACTAATGAAAAACTGCTTTTT; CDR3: CASSQEAGYTNEKLLF
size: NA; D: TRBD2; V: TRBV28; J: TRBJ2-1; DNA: TGTGCCAGCAGGCTAGGCCCAGCGGGGGGACTTGACTCCTACAATGAGCAGTTCTTC; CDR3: CASRLGPAGGLDSYNEQFF
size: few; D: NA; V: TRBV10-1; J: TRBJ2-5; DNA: TGCGCCAGCAGTGAGGGGCATCAAGAGACCCAGTACTTC; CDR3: CASSEGHQETQYF
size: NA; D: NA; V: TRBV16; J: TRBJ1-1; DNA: TGTGCCAGCAGCCCAGGCACGAACACTGAAGCTTCCTTT; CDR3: CASSPGTNTEASF
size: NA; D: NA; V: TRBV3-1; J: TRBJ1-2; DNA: TGTGCCAGCAGCCAAGAAGGGATCCGAGACTATGGCTACACCTTC; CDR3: CASSQEGIRDYGYTF
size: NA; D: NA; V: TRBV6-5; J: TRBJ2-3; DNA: TGTGCCAGCAGCAAGTCCGGGAACCGTTTGTATTTT; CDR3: CASSKSGNRLYF
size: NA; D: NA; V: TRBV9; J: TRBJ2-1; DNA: TGTGCCAGCAGCGTAGAGGGGGTCCCCTACAATGAGCAGTTCTTC; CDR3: CASSVEGVPYNEQFF
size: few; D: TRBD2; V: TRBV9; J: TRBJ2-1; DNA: TGTGCCAGCAGCGTCCCGGGCCAGCTAGCGGAGACCTACAATGAGCAGTTCTTC; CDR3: CASSVPGQLAETYNEQFF
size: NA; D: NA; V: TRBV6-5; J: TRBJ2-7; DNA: TGTGCCAGCACCCAAGGGTCGGGGGGCCACGAGCAGTACTTC; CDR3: CASTQGSGGHEQYF
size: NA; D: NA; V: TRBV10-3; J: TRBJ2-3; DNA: TGTGCCATCAGTGTTCGAGGGCCCGGAGATACGCAGTATTTT; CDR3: CAISVRGPGDTQYF
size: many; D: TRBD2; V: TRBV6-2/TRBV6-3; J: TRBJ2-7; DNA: TGTGCCAGCAGTTCGGGGACTAGCGGATCCTACGAGCAGTACTTC; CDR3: CASSSGTSGSYEQYF
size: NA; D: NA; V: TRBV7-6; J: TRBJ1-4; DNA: TGTGCCAGCAGCTTAGGCCCAATGGGGGGGTTGGAAAAACTGTTTTTT; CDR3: CASSLGPMGGLEKLFF
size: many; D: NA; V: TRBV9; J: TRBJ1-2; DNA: TGTGCCAGCAGCGTAGCTACAGGAAACTATGGCTACACCTTC; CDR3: CASSVATGNYGYTF
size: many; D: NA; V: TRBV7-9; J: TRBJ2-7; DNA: TGTGCCAGCAGTTCAAACAGGTCGAAACGCTCCTACGAGCAGTACTTC; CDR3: CASSSNRSKRSYEQYF
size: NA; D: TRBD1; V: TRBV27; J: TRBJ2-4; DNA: TGTGCCAGCAGTTTGCGGACAGGGCTAAACATTCAGTACTTC; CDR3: CASSLRTGLNIQYF
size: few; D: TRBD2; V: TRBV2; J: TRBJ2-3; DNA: TGTGCCAGCAGTGGACGACTAGCGGGCACAGATACGCAGTATTTT; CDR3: CASSGRLAGTDTQYF
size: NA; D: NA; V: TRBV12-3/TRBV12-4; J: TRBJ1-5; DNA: TGTGCCAGCAGTCCGTTTGGTCGGGTCAAGAACTTTAGCAATCAGCCCCAGCATTTT; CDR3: CASSPFGRVKNFSNQPQHF
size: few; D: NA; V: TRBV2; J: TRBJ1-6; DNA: TGTGCCAGCAGTATCAGGGGAGGGGATTCACCCCTCCACTTT; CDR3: CASSIRGGDSPLHF
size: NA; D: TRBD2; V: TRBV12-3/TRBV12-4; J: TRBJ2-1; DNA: TGTGCCAGCAGGACTAGCGGGACCTACAATGAGCAGTTCTTC; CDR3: CASRTSGTYNEQFF
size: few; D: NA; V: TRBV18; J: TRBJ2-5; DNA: TGTGCCAGCTCACCTAGGGGACGTCAAGAGACCCAGTACTTC; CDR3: CASSPRGRQETQYF
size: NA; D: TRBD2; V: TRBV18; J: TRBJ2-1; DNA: TGTGCCAGCTCACCACCTCAGAGGTTAGCGGGACGGAATGAGCAGTTCTTC; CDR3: CASSPPQRLAGRNEQFF
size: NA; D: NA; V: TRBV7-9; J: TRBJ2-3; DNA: TGTGCCAGCAGAACAAGAGCAGCCATTTCAGATACGCAGTATTTT; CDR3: CASRTRAAISDTQYF
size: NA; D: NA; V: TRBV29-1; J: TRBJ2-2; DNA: TGCAGCGTTGAAGTAGGGGTAACCGGGGAGCTGTTTTTT; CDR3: CSVEVGVTGELFF
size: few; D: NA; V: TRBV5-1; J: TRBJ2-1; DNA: TGCGCCAGCAGCGCTGAAGGGGGACCCTACAATGAGCAGTTCTTC; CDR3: CASSAEGGPYNEQFF
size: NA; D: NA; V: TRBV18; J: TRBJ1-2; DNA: TGTGCCAGCTCACCGGCGCCGGGCTATGGCTACACCTTC; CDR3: CASSPAPGYGYTF
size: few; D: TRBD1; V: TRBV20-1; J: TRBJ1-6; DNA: TGCAGTGCTAGAGGGGGGCAGGGGGCGAATAATTCACCCCTCCACTTT; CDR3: CSARGGQGANNSPLHF
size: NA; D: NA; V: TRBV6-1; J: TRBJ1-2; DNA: TGTGCCAGCACCGCAGCAGGGATGGTTAACTATGGCTACACCTTC; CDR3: CASTAAGMVNYGYTF
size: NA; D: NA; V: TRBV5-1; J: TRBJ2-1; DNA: TGCGCCAGCAGCAAAGAGGGGTATGAGCAGTTCTTC; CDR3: CASSKEGYEQFF
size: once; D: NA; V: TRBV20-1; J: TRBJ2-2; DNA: TGCGGGACCGGGGCTCAGGACACCGGGGAGCTGTTTTTT; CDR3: CGTGAQDTGELFF
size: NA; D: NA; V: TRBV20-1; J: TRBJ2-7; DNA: TGCAGTGCTAGAGGGGTTGGGTCCTACGAGCAGTACTTC; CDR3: CSARGVGSYEQYF
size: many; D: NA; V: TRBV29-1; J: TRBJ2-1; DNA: TGCAGCGTTACAGATGGCAGAGGTTCCGACAATGAGCAGTTCTTC; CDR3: CSVTDGRGSDNEQFF
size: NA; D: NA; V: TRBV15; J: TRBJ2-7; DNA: TGTGCCACCAGCAGAGATCGCGGACAGTTAGCCTACGAGCAGTACTTC; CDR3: CATSRDRGQLAYEQYF